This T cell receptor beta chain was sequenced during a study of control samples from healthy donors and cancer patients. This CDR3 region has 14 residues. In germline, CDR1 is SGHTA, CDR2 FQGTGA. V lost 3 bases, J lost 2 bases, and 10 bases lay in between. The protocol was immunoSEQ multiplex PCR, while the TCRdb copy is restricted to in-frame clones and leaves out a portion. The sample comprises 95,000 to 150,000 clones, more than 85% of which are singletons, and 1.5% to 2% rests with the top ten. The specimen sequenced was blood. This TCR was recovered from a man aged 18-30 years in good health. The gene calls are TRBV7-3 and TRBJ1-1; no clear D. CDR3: CASSLGNSNTEAFF. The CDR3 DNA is TGTGCCAGCAGCTTGGGGAATTCAAACACTGAAGCTTTCTTT.